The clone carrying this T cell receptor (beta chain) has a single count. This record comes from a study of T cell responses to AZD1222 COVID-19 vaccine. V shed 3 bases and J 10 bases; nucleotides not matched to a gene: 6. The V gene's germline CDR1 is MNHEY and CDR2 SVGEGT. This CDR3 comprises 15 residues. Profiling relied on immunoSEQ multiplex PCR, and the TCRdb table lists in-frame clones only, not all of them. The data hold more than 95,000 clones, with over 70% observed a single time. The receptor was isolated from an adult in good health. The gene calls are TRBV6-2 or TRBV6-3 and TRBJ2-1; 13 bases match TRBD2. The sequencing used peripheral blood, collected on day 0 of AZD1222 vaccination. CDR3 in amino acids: CASSYGTSGVWEQFF. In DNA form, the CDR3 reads TGTGCCAGCAGTTATGGGACTAGCGGGGTCTGGGAGCAGTTCTTC.